This T cell receptor beta chain stems from a study of cytomegalovirus exposure and HLA in healthy donors. Study results and limitations: Using a false discovery rate of 0.05, a later analysis showed that around 16,000 TCR beta sequences were associated with HLA alleles. In vitro checks showed that three CMV-associated chains really do target CMV antigens.

The primer mix had 60 Vbeta and 13 Jbeta primers. Here immunoSEQ multiplex PCR was the method, and the copy in TCRdb shows in-frame clones only, minus some. The sample has 180,000 or so clones; approximately 78% are singletons. Concerning this clone: Its antigen is unidentified.

V dropped 6 bases and J dropped 1 base, with 6 bases sitting between them. The CDR3 consists of 12 residues. Germline V gene sequence: CDR1 MNHNY, CDR2 SVGAGI (reference sequence). The sequence was obtained from a human donor in good health. Sequencing was performed on PBMCs. The rearrangement uses TRBV6-6 and TRBJ1-1; D unresolved. The CDR3 is CASRSGNTEAFF. The CDR3 DNA reads as TGTGCCAGCAGGTCAGGGAACACTGAAGCTTTCTTT.